One sample yielded the 21 T cell receptor beta chains listed below, sequenced in a study of cytomegalovirus exposure and HLA in healthy donors. The PCR contained 60 Vbeta and 13 Jbeta primers. The method was immunoSEQ multiplex PCR; TCRdb's version includes in-frame clones alone and lacks a portion of them. The sample records about 180,000 clones, 82% being singletons. The sample comprised PBMCs. Receptors originate from a man aged 40-50 years in good health and CMV-seronegative.

The chain combines TRBV5-1 with TRBJ2-1; 9 bases map to TRBD2. Germline V gene lookup returns CDR1 SGHRS and CDR2 YFSETQ. Trimming removed 7 bases from V and 6 bases from J; junction bases left unmatched: 11. CDR3 size: 15 residues. This CDR3 is CASRRRGSGSNEQFF. DNA of the CDR3: TGCGCCAGCCGCCGAAGGGGTAGCGGGAGCAATGAGCAGTTCTTC.

The rearrangement joins TRBV7-3 to TRBJ1-1, with D maybe TRBD1 (6 bases). Germline V gene sequence: CDR1 SGHTA, CDR2 FQGTGA. With 4 bases removed from V and 5 bases from J, the gap between germline ends came to 11 bases. This CDR3 region has 13 residues. CDR3 DNA sequence: TGTGCCAGCAGCTCACAGGGATGGACTGAAGCTTTCTTT. It encodes CASSSQGWTEAFF.

CDR3 DNA: TGTGCCAGCAGCACGGCAGATACGCAGTATTTT. Translation: CASSTADTQYF. This chain links TRBV9 with TRBJ2-3; unclear D gene. This CDR3 region has 11 residues. CDR1 is SGDLS, CDR2 YYNGEE, per germline. Between the trimmed V and J ends, which lost 4 bases and 4 bases, there was a span of 4 bases.

CDR3 region: CSVAGGIVGNYGYTF. CDR3 coding DNA: TGCAGCGTTGCAGGAGGGATAGTGGGGAACTATGGCTACACCTTC. The V gene is TRBV29-1, the J gene TRBJ1-2; D is unclear. The CDR3 contains 15 residues. Per the germline V gene, CDR1 is SQVTM and CDR2 is ANQGSEA. Trimming stripped 4 bases from V and 2 bases from J, with 17 bases between. Complete variable domain (other parts from reference TRBV29-1 and TRBJ1-2): SAVISQKPSRDICQRGTSLTIQCQVDSQVTMMFWYRQQPGQSLTLIATANQGSEATYESGFVIDKFPISRPNLTFSTLTVSNMSPEDSSIYLCSVAGGIVGNYGYTFGSGTRLTVV.

This chain connects TRBV29-1 to TRBJ2-5; D is possibly TRBD2 (7 bases). The CDR3 sequence is 12 residues long. Trimming stripped 7 bases from V and 5 bases from J, with 14 bases between. Germline assignment: CDR1 SQVTM and CDR2 ANQGSEA. The CDR3 region is CSGGGDLETQYF. The CDR3 bases are TGCAGCGGAGGGGGGGACCTGGAGACCCAGTACTTC.

V and J are TRBV7-2 and TRBJ2-1; 11 nucleotides line up with TRBD2. CDR3 length: 16 amino acids. The V and J ends lost 5 bases and 3 bases, in that order; junction bases with no gene match: 6. Per germline, CDR1 SGHTA and CDR2 FQGNSA. The CDR3 protein is CASSAAGTSGYNEQFF. In DNA, the CDR3 is TGTGCCAGCAGCGCGGCCGGGACTAGCGGCTACAATGAGCAGTTCTTC. The full variable domain, its missing parts supplied by reference TRBV7-2 and TRBJ2-1, is GAGVSQSPSNKVTEKGKDVELRCDPISGHTALYWYRQSLGQGLEFLIYFQGNSAPDKSGLPSDRFSAERTGGSVSTLTIQRTQQEDSAVYLCASSAAGTSGYNEQFFGPGTRLTVL.

The chain employs TRBV5-6 and TRBJ1-2; TRBD1 matches 8 bases. The junction had 10 bases not matched to a gene; V was cut back by 7 bases and J by 5 bases. The CDR3 extends over 14 amino acids. Germline-derived CDR1 and CDR2 are SGHDT and YYEEEE. The CDR3 spells CASHSTGARYGYTF. CDR3 coding DNA: TGTGCCAGCCATTCGACAGGGGCGCGGTATGGCTACACCTTC.

The rearrangement uses TRBV9 and TRBJ2-1; 12 bases are a match to TRBD2. V dropped 1 base and J dropped 6; count of bases not matched to a gene: 2. Germline-derived CDR1 and CDR2 are SGDLS and YYNGEE. This CDR3 has 15 residues. This CDR3 reads CASSVLAGGFNEQFF. For the CDR3, the DNA is TGTGCCAGCAGCGTACTAGCGGGAGGGTTCAATGAGCAGTTCTTC. The whole variable domain, remainder taken from reference TRBV9 and TRBJ2-1, is DSGVTQTPKHLITATGQRVTLRCSPRSGDLSVYWYQQSLDQGLQFLIQYYNGEERAKGNILERFSAQQFPDLHSELNLSSLELGDSALYFCASSVLAGGFNEQFFGPGTRLTVL.

The CDR3: CASSYGGRSADTQYF. The CDR3 nucleotides are TGTGCCAGCAGTTACGGGGGCCGCTCGGCAGATACGCAGTATTTT. This rearrangement joins TRBV6-5 to TRBJ2-3, with a weak D call TRBD1 (6 bases). This CDR3 contains 15 residues. Per germline, CDR1 MNHEY and CDR2 SVGAGI. V was trimmed by 2 bases and J by 4 bases, leaving 13 bases between them.

The CDR3 nucleotides read TGTGCCAGTAGTCCCCCGGGTAGCGGGAGGGCTTATACGCAGTATTTT. Translation: CASSPPGSGRAYTQYF. This rearrangement joins TRBV19 to TRBJ2-3, with 11 nucleotides matching TRBD2. Germline CDR1 LNHDA, CDR2 SQIVND (reference sequence). J was trimmed by 7 bases and V by 5 bases; bases with no gene match: 11. CDR3 length: 16 residues.

In its sample, this clone was seen once. The genes are TRBV7-9 and TRBJ1-1; D possibly corresponds to TRBD1 (5 bases). This CDR3 region has 16 residues. The V gene lost 1 base and the J gene lost 5 bases, with 17 bases spanning the gap. Germline-derived CDR1 and CDR2 are SEHNR and FQNEAQ (reference sequence). The CDR3 spells CASSLVIGPRGTEAFF. In nucleotides, the CDR3 is TGTGCCAGCAGCTTAGTCATCGGGCCCCGGGGGACTGAAGCTTTCTTT.

The CDR3 region is CASSSMTSGGGGTQYF. In DNA, the CDR3 is TGTGCCAGCAGCTCGATGACTAGCGGGGGGGGAGGGACCCAGTACTTC. The chain joins TRBV7-2 to TRBJ2-5; TRBD2 matches at 14 bases. The J segment lost 7 bases and the V segment lost 4 bases, leaving 8 bases of the junction unmatched. Germline V CDR1 and CDR2: SGHTA, FQGNSA. The CDR3 spans 16 residues.

The rearrangement uses TRBV7-2 and TRBJ1-1; D might be TRBD1 (5 bases). Trimming took 6 bases from V and 2 from J, leaving 7 bases between them. This CDR3 spans 12 amino acids. Germline V gene sequence: CDR1 SGHTA, CDR2 FQGNSA. This CDR3 reads CASSDSNTEAFF. In DNA form, the CDR3 reads TGTGCCAGCAGTGACAGTAACACTGAAGCTTTCTTT.

The V call is TRBV6-5, the J call TRBJ1-1; D is possibly TRBD1 (5 bases). The CDR3 spans 16 residues. CDR1 is MNHEY, CDR2 SVGAGI, per germline. Trimming removed 4 bases at V and 2 bases at J, with 17 bases between. CDR3 protein: CASSSVPGRTNTEAFF. CDR3 in DNA: TGTGCCAGCAGTTCAGTACCCGGACGGACAAACACTGAAGCTTTCTTT.

The chain uses TRBV6-5 and TRBJ1-2; tentative D call: TRBD1 (6 bases). V was pared by 5 bases and J by 8 bases, with 21 bases between. This CDR3 is 15 amino acids long. CDR1 and CDR2 from the germline V gene are MNHEY and SVGAGI. CDR3 sequence (DNA): TGTGCCAGCAGTCAGACGGGACCTGGGAGGGGGGGCTACACCTTC. Protein: CASSQTGPGRGGYTF.

This chain joins TRBV7-3 and TRBJ2-7, with TRBD1 matching over 8 bases. This CDR3 comprises 12 residues. Trimming at V came to 5 bases and at J to 6 bases, leaving 3 bases not matched to a gene. CDR1 and CDR2 from the germline V gene are SGHTA and FQGTGA. In DNA, the CDR3 is TGTGCCAGCAGCCCCACAGGGGGCGAGCAGTACTTC. Amino acids: CASSPTGGEQYF.

This clone was detected a few times. J is TRBJ2-6 and V is TRBV19; D is unclear. CDR1 and CDR2 (germline): LNHDA, SQIVND (reference sequence). V was clipped by 5 bases and J by 1 base, with 9 bases between them. The CDR3 length is 15 residues. The CDR3 region is CASSRHKSGANVLTF. DNA of the CDR3: TGTGCCAGTAGTCGACACAAATCTGGGGCCAACGTCCTGACTTTC.

This sequence joins TRBV29-1 and TRBJ2-2; D ambiguous. The CDR3 has 11 residues. Germline assignment: CDR1 SQVTM and CDR2 ANQGSEA. V was clipped by 4 bases and J by 6 bases, with 6 bases between them. The CDR3 here is CSVGSAGELFF. For the CDR3, the DNA is TGCAGCGTTGGATCGGCCGGGGAGCTGTTTTTT.

The V gene is TRBV7-9, the J gene TRBJ2-2; the D gene is possibly TRBD1 (5 bases). The CDR3 has 14 residues. Germline-derived CDR1 and CDR2 are SEHNR and FQNEAQ (reference sequence). Trimming removed 5 bases at V and 2 bases at J, with 9 bases between. CDR3 sequence (DNA): TGTGCCAGCAGCGGGGCAAGCAACACCGGGGAGCTGTTTTTT. Amino acid sequence: CASSGASNTGELFF.

The V gene is TRBV6-5, the J gene TRBJ2-7; D remains unclear. V lost 6 bases and J 3 bases, leaving 15 bases between the germline ends. Germline V gene sequence: CDR1 MNHEY, CDR2 SVGAGI. This CDR3 region has 14 residues. The CDR3 sequence is CASRGGQAHYEQYF. CDR3 DNA: TGTGCCAGCAGAGGTGGTCAGGCTCACTACGAGCAGTACTTC.

The J gene is TRBJ2-2, the V gene TRBV14; D remains unclear. The CDR3 is 12 amino acids. Germline V gene data show CDR1 as SGHDN and CDR2 as FVKESK. The V and J ends lost 7 bases and 7 bases respectively, with 10 bases between them. CDR3 region: CASTPLIGELFF. For the CDR3, the DNA is TGTGCCAGCACCCCCCTTATCGGGGAGCTGTTTTTT.